This TCR beta chain comes out of a study of T-cell memory formation after mild COVID-19. General study results and limits: Cross-reactive memory appears to have joined, as suggested by some responding clones showing up in pre-infection memory.

Note on this clonotype: Its antigen is as yet unknown.

TCRdb re-analysed the 5' RACE reads in MiXCR, keeping a single row per CDR3 protein. Among about 360,000 distinct CDR3 sequences listed, approximately 15% were seen once. The TCR was taken from a man younger than 35 who had mild COVID-19 (a few samples of this study predate the infection). Cell type and time point are not known. Source material: PBMCs or a T cell subset sorted from them (not recorded which).

The CDR3 region has the DNA TGTGCCAGCAGTTACCGGACTAGCGGGGGAGACCAAGAGACCCAGTACTTC. Its protein is CASSYRTSGGDQETQYF. This chain connects TRBV6-6 to TRBJ2-5, with 13 bases fitting TRBD2. The V gene end was trimmed by 2 bases and the J gene end by 0 bases; junction bases not matched to a gene: 3. From germline, CDR1 is MNHNY and CDR2 SVGAGI (reference sequence). The CDR3 runs 17 residues.